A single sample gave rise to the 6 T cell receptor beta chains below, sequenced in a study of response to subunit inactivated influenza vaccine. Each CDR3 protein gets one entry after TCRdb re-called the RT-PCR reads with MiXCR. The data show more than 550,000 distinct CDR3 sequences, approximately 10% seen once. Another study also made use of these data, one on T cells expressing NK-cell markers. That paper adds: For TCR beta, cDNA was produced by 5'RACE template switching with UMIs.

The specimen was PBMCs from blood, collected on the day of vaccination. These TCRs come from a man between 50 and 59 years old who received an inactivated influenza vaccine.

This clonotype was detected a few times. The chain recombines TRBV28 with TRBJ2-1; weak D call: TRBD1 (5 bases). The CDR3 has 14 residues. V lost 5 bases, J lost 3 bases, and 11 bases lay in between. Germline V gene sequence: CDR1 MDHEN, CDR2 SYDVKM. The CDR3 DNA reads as TGTGCCAGCAGTCCAGGGCACAACTACAATGAGCAGTTCTTC. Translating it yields CASSPGHNYNEQFF.

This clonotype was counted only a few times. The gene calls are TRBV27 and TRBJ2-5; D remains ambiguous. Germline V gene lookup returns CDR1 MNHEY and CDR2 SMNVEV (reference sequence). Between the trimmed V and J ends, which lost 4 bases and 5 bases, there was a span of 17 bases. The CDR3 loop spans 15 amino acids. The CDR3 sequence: CASSWRFTARETQYF. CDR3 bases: TGTGCCAGCAGTTGGCGGTTCACGGCCAGGGAGACCCAGTACTTC.

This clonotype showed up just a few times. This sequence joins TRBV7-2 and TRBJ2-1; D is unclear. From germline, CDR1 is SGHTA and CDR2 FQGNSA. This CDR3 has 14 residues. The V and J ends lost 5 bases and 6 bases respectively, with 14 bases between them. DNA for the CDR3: TGTGCCAGCAGCCCCCGTGGATGGGCCAATGAGCAGTTCTTC. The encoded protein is CASSPRGWANEQFF.

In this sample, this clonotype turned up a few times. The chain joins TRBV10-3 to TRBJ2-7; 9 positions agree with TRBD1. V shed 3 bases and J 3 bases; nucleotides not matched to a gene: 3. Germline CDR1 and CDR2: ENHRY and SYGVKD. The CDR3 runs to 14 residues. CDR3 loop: CAISEMDRGYEQYF. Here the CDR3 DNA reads TGTGCCATCAGTGAAATGGACAGGGGCTACGAGCAGTACTTC.

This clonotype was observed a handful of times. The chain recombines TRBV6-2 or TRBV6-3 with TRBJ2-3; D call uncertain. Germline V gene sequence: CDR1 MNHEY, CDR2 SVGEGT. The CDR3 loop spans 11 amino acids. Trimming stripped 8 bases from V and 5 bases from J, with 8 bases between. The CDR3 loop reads CASAPGDTQYF. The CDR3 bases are TGTGCCAGCGCACCGGGAGATACGCAGTATTTT.

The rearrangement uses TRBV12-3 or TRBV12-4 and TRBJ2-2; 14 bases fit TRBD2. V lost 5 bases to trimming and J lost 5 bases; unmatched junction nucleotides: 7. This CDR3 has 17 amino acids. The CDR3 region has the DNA TGTGCCAGCAGTCCCGGGACTAGCGGGGGATATACCGGGGAGCTGTTTTTT. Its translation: CASSPGTSGGYTGELFF.